This TCR beta chain was recovered during a study of technical replicates of blood from a handful of donors. Here immunoSEQ multiplex PCR was the method, and the copy in TCRdb shows in-frame clones only, minus some. Here the sample spans about 81,000 clones, nearly 97% being singletons. What was sequenced was T cells isolated from PBMCs. The sequence was collected from a human donor in good health.

The CDR3 bases are TGCAGCGTTTTGGACAGGGATCGCACTGAAGCTTTCTTT. Translating gives CSVLDRDRTEAFF. J is TRBJ1-1 and V is TRBV29-1; 8 nucleotides agree with TRBD1. This CDR3 is built from 13 residues. Germline V gene data show CDR1 as SQVTM and CDR2 as ANQGSEA. V shed 5 bases and J 4 bases; nucleotides not matched to a gene: 6.